This T cell receptor beta chain was observed in a study of T cells after yellow fever vaccination. The CDR3 contains 11 residues. The germline V gene encodes CDR1 ENHRY and CDR2 SYGVKD. TCRdb ran MiXCR on the 5' RACE reads and lists one entry per CDR3 protein. The data hold nearly 550,000 distinct CDR3 sequences, with about 19% observed a single time. Note on this clonotype: Relative to the germline gene, one junction end is altered; a read error may explain this.

The sequences come from PBMCs, collected 15 days after the yellow fever booster vaccination. The chain links TRBV10-3 to TRBJ2-5; D is possibly TRBD1 or TRBD2 (5 bases each). The receptor was derived from a man aged 30 to 39 who received the YFV17D yellow fever vaccine. CDR3: CAISEGETKYF. In DNA, the CDR3 is TGTGCCATCAGTGAAGGGGAGACCAAGTACTTC.